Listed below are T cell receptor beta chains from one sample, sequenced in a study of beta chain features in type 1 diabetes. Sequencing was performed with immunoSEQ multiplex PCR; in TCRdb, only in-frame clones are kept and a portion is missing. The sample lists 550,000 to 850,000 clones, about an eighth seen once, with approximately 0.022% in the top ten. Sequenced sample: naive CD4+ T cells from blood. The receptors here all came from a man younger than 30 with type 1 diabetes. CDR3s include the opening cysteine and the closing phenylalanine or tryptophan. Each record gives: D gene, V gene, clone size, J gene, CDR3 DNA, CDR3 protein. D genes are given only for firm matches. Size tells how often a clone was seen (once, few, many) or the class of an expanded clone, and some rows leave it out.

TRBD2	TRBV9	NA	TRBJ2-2	TGTGCCAGCAGCCTCGCGATGGCGGGGGGCCGCCATGGGGAGCTGTTTTTT	CASSLAMAGGRHGELFF
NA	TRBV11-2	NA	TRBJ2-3	TGTGCCAGCAGCCTCCAGGGAGGAGCGCAGTATTTT	CASSLQGGAQYF
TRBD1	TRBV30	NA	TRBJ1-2	TGTGCCTGGAGCTCCGGGACAGCTAACTATGGCTACACCTTC	CAWSSGTANYGYTF
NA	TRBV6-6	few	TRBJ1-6	TGTGCCAGCAGTTTGGGCAGCCCAAATTCACCCCTCCACTTT	CASSLGSPNSPLHF
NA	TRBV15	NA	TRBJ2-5	TGTGCCACCAGCAGACCCGGGCAGGAACAAGAGACCCAGTACTTC	CATSRPGQEQETQYF
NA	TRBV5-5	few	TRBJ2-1	TGTGCCAGCAGCTTGGAGGCACCTTCTTACAATGAGCAGTTCTTC	CASSLEAPSYNEQFF
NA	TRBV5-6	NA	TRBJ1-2	TGTGCCAGCAGCTTTGGGCGGAACTATGGCTACACCTTC	CASSFGRNYGYTF
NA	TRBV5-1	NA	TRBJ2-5	TGCGCCAGCAGCCTGCTGGAGGGCCTCGGAGAGACCCAGTACTTC	CASSLLEGLGETQYF
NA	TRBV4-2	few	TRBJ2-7	TGTGCCAGCAGCCAGGGTATACAGGGTGACTACGAGCAGTACTTC	CASSQGIQGDYEQYF
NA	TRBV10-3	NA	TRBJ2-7	TGTGCCGTCTCAGGCAGCTCCTACGAGCAGTACTTC	CAVSGSSYEQYF
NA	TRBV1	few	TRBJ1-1	TGCACCAGCAGCCCTACTATTACAGGAAACACTGAAGCTTTCTTT	CTSSPTITGNTEAFF
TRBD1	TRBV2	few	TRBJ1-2	TGTGCCAGCATGGTTAACAGGGGTAGGAATGGCTACACCTTC	CASMVNRGRNGYTF
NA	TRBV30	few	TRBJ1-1	TGTGCCTGGTCCGATAACACTGAAGCTTTCTTT	CAWSDNTEAFF
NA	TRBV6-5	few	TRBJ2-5	TGTGCCGTAATGGGGGAGACCCAGTACTTC	CAVMGETQYF
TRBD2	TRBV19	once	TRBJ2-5	TGTGCCAGTAACGAGCGGGGGTGGGAGACCCAGTACTTC	CASNERGWETQYF
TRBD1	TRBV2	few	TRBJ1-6	TGTGCCACCCAGGGGGATTCACCCCTCCACTTT	CATQGDSPLHF
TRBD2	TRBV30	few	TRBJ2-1	TGTGCCTGGAGCCGGATAACTAGCGGGGGGGAGGATGAGCAGTTCTTC	CAWSRITSGGEDEQFF
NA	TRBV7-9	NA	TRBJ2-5	TGTGCCAGCAGCTTAGGTCCGGGCGGGACCCAGTACTTC	CASSLGPGGTQYF
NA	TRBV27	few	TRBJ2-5	TGTGCCAGCAGTACGCGAGGGGGAGGAGAGACCCAGTACTTC	CASSTRGGGETQYF
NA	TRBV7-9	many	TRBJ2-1	TGTGCCAGCAGCGGGGTGGAGCAGTTCTTC	CASSGVEQFF
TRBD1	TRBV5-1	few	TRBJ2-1	TGCGCCAGCAGCTTCACAGGGGACCACGGTGAGCAGTTCTTC	CASSFTGDHGEQFF
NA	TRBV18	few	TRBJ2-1	TGTGCCAGCTCACTACAGACAGGACCTTACAATGAGCAGTTCTTC	CASSLQTGPYNEQFF
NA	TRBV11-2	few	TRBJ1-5	TGTGCCAGCAGCTTAGCTTATGGGGATTTCCAGCCCCAGCATTTT	CASSLAYGDFQPQHF
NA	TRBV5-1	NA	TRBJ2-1	TGCGCCAGCAGCCCCAGGGACTGGGAGCAGTTCTTC	CASSPRDWEQFF
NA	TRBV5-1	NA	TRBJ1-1	TGCGCCAGCAGCGCCGTACAGGGCACTGAAGCTTTCTTT	CASSAVQGTEAFF
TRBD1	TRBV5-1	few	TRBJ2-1	TGCGCCAGCAGCCTGGGACAGGAGAACAATGAGCAGTTCTTC	CASSLGQENNEQFF
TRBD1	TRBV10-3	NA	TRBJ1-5	TGTGCCACCCAGGAGGGGGCAGATCAGCCCCAGCATTTT	CATQEGADQPQHF
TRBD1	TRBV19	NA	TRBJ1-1	TGTGCCAGTAGGCCACAGGGGGGTCGGAACACTGAAGCTTTCTTT	CASRPQGGRNTEAFF
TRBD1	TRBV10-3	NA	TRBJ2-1	TGTGCCATCAGCACAGGGGATAGAGTGAAGCAGTTCTTC	CAISTGDRVKQFF
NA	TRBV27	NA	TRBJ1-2	TGTGCCAGCAGTCTTTCAGGGCCCCCGGCGGAGGGCTACACCTTC	CASSLSGPPAEGYTF
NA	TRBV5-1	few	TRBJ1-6	TGCGCCAGCAGCCAGTACATTGGCGGTTCACCCCTCCACTTT	CASSQYIGGSPLHF
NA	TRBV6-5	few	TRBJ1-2	TGTGCCAGCAGTTACTCCCCCACAGGGATTAACTATGGCTACACCTTC	CASSYSPTGINYGYTF
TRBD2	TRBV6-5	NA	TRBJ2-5	TGTGCCAGCAGTGATGGGGGGGGAGTTGAGACCCAGTACTTC	CASSDGGGVETQYF
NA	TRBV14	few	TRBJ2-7	TGTGCCAGCAGCCCAAGACTGTACTCCTACGAGCAGTACTTC	CASSPRLYSYEQYF
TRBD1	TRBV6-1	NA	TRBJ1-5	TGTGCCAGCAGTGACGAGTTCGGCAGGGGGCTATATAGCAATCAGCCCCAGCATTTT	CASSDEFGRGLYSNQPQHF
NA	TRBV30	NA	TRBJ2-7	TGTGCCTGGACCCGTGGGGGCGAGAACGAGCAGTACTTC	CAWTRGGENEQYF
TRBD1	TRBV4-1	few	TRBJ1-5	TGCGCCAGCAGCCAATTAGGGGAACAGGGGAATCAGCCCCAGCATTTT	CASSQLGEQGNQPQHF
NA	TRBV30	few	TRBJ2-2	TGTGCCTGGAGTGGAGCCTCACCCACCGGGGAGCTGTTTTTT	CAWSGASPTGELFF
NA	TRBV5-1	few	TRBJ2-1	TGCGCCAGCAGCTTCGGACCATTTTCTTCCTACAATGAGCAGTTCTTC	CASSFGPFSSYNEQFF
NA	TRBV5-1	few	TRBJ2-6	TGCGCCAGCAGCACTCAGCCCTCTGGGGCCAACGTCCTGACTTTC	CASSTQPSGANVLTF
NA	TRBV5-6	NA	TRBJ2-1	TGTGCCAGCAGCTCCTGGGGTTCCTACAATGAGCAGTTCTTC	CASSSWGSYNEQFF
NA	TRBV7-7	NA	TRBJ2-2	TGTGCTAGCAGCTTAGGACAGAACACCGGGGAGCTGTTTTTT	CASSLGQNTGELFF
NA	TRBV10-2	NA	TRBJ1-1	TGCGCCAGCACTGGCTGGGAGAACACTGAAGCTTTCTTT	CASTGWENTEAFF
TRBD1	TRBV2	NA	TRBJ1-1	TGTGCCAGCAGTCTGGACAGGGTCGGGGCTGAAGCTTTCTTT	CASSLDRVGAEAFF
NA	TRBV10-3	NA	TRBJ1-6	TGTGCCATCAGTGAGTCCCGGACCGATAATTCACCCCTCCACTTT	CAISESRTDNSPLHF
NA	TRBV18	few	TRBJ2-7	TGTGCCAGCTCACCACTCGACCTCACCCTTGTCGAGCAGTACTTC	CASSPLDLTLVEQYF
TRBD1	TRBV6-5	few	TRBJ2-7	TGTGCCAGCAGAGACAGGGGGCTTGGCGAGCAGTACTTC	CASRDRGLGEQYF
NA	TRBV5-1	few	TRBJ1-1	TGCGCCAGCAGGTCGGTCGGGGTGACTGAAGCTTTCTTT	CASRSVGVTEAFF
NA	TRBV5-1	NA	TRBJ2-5	TGCGCCAGCAGCTTAGCGGAAAGAGAGACCCAGTACTTC	CASSLAERETQYF
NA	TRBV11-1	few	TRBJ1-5	TGTGCCAGCAGCCCCGGCCCGGCAGGGGATAGCAATCAGCCCCAGCATTTT	CASSPGPAGDSNQPQHF